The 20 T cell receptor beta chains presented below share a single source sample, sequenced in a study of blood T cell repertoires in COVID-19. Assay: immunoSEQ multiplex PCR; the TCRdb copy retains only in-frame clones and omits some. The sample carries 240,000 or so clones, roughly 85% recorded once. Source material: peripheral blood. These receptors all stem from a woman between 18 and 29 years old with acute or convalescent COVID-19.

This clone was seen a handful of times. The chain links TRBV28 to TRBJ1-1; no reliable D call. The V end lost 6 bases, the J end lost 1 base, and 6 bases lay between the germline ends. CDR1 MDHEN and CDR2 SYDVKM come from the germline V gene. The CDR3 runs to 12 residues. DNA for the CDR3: TGTGCCAGCAGATCAGAGAACACTGAAGCTTTCTTT. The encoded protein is CASRSENTEAFF.

This chain's CDR3 is CASSPGAHQPQHF. CDR3 in DNA: TGTGCCAGCAGCCCAGGGGCTCATCAGCCCCAGCATTTT. The chain recombines TRBV7-3 with TRBJ1-5; TRBD1 is a possible D gene (6 bases). Germline lookup yields CDR1 SGHTA and CDR2 FQGTGA. The CDR3 totals 13 residues. Trimming stripped 5 bases from V and 5 bases from J, with 10 bases between.

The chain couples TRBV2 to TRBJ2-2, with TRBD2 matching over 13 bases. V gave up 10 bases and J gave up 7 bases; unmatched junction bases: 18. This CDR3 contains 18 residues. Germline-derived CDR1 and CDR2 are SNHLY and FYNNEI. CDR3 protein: CAIPLVLAGGPWSGELFF. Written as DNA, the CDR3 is TGTGCCATACCGCTAGTACTAGCGGGAGGGCCGTGGAGCGGGGAGCTGTTTTTT.

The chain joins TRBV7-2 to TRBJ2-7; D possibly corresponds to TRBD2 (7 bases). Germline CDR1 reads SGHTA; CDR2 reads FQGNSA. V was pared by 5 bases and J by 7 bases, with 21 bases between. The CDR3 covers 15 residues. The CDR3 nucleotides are TGTGCCAGCAGCCCTCGATGGCGGGGGCACGGGGAGCAGTACTTC. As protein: CASSPRWRGHGEQYF.

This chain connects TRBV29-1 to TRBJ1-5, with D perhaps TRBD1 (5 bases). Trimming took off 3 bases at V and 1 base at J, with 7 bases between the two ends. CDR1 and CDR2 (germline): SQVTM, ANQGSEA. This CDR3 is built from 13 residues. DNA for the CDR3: TGCAGCGTTGAGCAGGGAAGCAATCAGCCCCAGCATTTT. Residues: CSVEQGSNQPQHF.

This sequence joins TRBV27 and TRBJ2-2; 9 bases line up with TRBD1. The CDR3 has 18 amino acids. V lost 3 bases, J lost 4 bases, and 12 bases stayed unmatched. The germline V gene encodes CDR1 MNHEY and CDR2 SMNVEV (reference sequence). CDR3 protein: CASSFPGKTGGVTGELFF. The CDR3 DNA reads TGTGCCAGCAGTTTCCCCGGAAAGACAGGGGGGGTCACCGGGGAGCTGTTTTTT.

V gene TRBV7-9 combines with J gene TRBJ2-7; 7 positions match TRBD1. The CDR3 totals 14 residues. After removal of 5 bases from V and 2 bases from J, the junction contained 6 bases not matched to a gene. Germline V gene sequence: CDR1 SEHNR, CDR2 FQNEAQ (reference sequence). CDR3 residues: CASSEDRVPYEQYF. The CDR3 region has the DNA TGTGCCAGCAGCGAAGACAGGGTCCCCTACGAGCAGTACTTC.

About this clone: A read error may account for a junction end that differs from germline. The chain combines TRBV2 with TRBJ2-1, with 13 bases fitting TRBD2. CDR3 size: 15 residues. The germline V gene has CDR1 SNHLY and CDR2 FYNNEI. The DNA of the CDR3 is TGTGCCAGCAGTGACATGGGACTAGCGGGACGTAGCGCGATCTTC. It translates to CASSDMGLAGRSAIF. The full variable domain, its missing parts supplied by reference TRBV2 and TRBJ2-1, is EPEVTQTPSHQVTQMGQEVILRCVPISNHLYFYWYRQILGQKVEFLVSFYNNEISEKSEIFDDQFSVERPDGSNFTLKIRSTKLEDSAMYFCASSDMGLAGRSAIFGPGTRLTVL.

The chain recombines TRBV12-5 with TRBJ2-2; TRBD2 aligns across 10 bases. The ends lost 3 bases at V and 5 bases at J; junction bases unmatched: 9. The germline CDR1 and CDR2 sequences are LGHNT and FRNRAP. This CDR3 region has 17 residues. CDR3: CASGFLAGEVVTGELFF. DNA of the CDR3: TGTGCTAGTGGTTTCCTAGCGGGAGAAGTAGTAACCGGGGAGCTGTTTTTT.

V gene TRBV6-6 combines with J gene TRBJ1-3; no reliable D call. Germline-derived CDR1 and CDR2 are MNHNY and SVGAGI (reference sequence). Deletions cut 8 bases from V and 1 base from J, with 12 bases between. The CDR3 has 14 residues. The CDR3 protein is CASAIGQSGNTIYF. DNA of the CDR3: TGTGCCAGCGCAATTGGGCAGTCTGGAAACACCATATATTTT.

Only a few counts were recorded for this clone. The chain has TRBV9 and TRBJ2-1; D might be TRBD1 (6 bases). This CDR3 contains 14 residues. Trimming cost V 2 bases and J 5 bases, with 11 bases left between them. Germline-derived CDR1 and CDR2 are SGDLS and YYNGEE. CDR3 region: CASSVQDRHNEQFF. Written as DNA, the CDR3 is TGTGCCAGCAGCGTCCAAGACAGGCACAATGAGCAGTTCTTC.

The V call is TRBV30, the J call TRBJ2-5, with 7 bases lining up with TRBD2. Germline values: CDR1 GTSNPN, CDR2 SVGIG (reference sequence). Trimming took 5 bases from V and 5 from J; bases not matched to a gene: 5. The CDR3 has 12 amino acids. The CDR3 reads CAWSTSYETQYF. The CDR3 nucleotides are TGTGCCTGGTCGACTAGCTACGAGACCCAGTACTTC.

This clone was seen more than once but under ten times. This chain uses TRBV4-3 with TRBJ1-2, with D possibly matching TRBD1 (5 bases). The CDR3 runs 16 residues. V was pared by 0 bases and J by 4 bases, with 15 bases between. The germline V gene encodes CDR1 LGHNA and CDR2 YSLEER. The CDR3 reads CASSQETGRVGYGYTF. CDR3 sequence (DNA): TGCGCCAGCAGCCAAGAAACGGGCAGGGTTGGCTATGGCTACACCTTC.

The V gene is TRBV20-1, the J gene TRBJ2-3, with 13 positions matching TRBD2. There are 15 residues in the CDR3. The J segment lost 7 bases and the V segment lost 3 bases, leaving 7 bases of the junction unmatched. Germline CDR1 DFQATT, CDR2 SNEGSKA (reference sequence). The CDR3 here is CSASTGTSGKYTQYF. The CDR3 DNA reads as TGCAGTGCTAGTACCGGGACTAGCGGGAAATATACGCAGTATTTT.

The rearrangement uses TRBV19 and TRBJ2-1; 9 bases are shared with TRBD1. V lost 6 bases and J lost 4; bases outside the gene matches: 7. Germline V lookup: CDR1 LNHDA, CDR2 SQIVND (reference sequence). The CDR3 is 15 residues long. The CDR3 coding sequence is TGTGCCAGTAGACAACCGGGACAGGGTTACAATGAGCAGTTCTTC. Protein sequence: CASRQPGQGYNEQFF.

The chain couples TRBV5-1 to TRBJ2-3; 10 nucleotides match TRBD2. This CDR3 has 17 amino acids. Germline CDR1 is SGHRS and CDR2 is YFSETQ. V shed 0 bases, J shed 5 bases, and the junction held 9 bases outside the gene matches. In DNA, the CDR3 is TGCGCCAGCAGCTTGGAAATAGCGGGAGGCGGGGTAGATACGCAGTATTTT. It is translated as CASSLEIAGGGVDTQYF.

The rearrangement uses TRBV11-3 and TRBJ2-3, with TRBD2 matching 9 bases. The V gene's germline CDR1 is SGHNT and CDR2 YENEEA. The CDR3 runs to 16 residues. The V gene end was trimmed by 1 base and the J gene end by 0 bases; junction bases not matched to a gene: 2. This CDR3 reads CASSLGTSASTDTQYF. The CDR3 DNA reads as TGTGCCAGCAGCTTAGGGACTAGCGCCAGCACAGATACGCAGTATTTT.

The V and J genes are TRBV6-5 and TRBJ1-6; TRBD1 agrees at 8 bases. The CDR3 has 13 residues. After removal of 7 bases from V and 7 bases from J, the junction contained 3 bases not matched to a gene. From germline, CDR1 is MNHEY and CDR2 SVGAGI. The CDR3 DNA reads TGTGCCAGCACGTGGACAGGGAATTCACCCCTCCACTTT. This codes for CASTWTGNSPLHF.

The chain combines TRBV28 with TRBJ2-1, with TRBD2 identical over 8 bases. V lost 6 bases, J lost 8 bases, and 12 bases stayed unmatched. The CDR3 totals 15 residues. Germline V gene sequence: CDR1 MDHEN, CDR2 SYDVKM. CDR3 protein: CASSSGGSGNHEQFF. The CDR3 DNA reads TGTGCCAGCAGCTCTGGGGGTAGCGGGAACCATGAGCAGTTCTTC.

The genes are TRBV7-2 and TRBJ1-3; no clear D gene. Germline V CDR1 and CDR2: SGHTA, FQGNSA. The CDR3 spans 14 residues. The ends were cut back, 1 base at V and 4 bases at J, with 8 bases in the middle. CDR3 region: CASSLGQRGNTIYF. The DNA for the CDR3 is TGTGCCAGCAGCTTAGGGCAGAGGGGAAACACCATATATTTT.